The clone carrying this T cell receptor (beta chain) was seen more than once but under ten times. Its antigen remains unidentified. MiXCR, run by TCRdb on the reads, gives a single entry per CDR3 protein. The sample holds 40,000 to 50,000 distinct CDR3 sequences, 20% to 25% seen once. This entry is derived from a study of T cell repertoires in cytomegalovirus infection. Germline loops: CDR1 SGHRS, CDR2 YFSETQ. The CDR3 covers 15 residues. V shed 0 bases and J shed 8 bases, with 14 bases lying between them. The rearrangement links TRBV5-1 to TRBJ1-4; D gene uncertain. Sequenced material: PBMCs, sequenced either directly or after in vitro stimulation (not recorded which). The sequence derives from a human donor in good health (CMV status not recorded). Some clones in this sample may be carry-over from other donors' samples. The CDR3, as DNA: TGCGCCAGCAGCTTGGCCGGGGAAATGGGCGAAAAACTGTTTTTT. Translating it yields CASSLAGEMGEKLFF.